Presented here are 14 T cell receptor beta chains from one specimen sequenced in a study of Ad26.COV2.S vaccination and SARS-CoV-2 variants. Libraries were prepared by immunoSEQ multiplex PCR; TCRdb keeps only in-frame clonotypes and omits some of them. The repertoire includes around 400,000 clones, about 93% of them detected once, and about 12% sits in the top ten. Treatment meaning: some 20 received Ad26.COV2.S at low or high dose, single or two shots; several received placebo; per-sample allocation not given. Collection of samples fell on day 63 after the first vaccine or placebo injection. The sequencing used peripheral blood, collected in a trial of Ad26.COV2.S vaccine versus placebo. These receptors came from a person aged 18-60 years who received the Ad26.COV2.S COVID-19 vaccine or a placebo.

The CDR3 spells CAWSSEVQGWTEAFF. CDR3 sequence (DNA): TGTGCCTGGAGTTCCGAGGTGCAGGGGTGGACTGAAGCTTTCTTT. The rearrangement links TRBV30 to TRBJ1-1, with D possibly matching TRBD1 (6 bases). This CDR3 region has 15 residues. Looked up from germline, CDR1 is GTSNPN and CDR2 is SVGIG (reference sequence). V shed 2 bases and J shed 5 bases, with 18 bases lying between them.

The CDR3 nucleotides are TGCGCCAGCAGCTTGGAGTTGGGGGCTCAGGAGACCCAGTACTTC. The encoded protein is CASSLELGAQETQYF. The chain recombines TRBV5-1 with TRBJ2-5; possibly TRBD1 for D (6 bases). Trimming left V 0 bases short and J 5 bases short, with 14 bases between. The CDR3 covers 15 residues. The V gene's germline CDR1 is SGHRS and CDR2 YFSETQ.

V gene TRBV24-1 combines with J gene TRBJ2-3; D remains ambiguous. Trimming cost V 1 base and J 5 bases, with 15 bases left between them. CDR3 size: 16 residues. The germline CDR1 and CDR2 sequences are KGHDR and SFDVKD. The CDR3 loop reads CATSDFSAGARDTQYF. For the CDR3, the DNA is TGTGCCACCAGTGATTTTTCGGCAGGAGCACGAGATACGCAGTATTTT.

The rearrangement uses TRBV14 and TRBJ2-7; D is possibly TRBD1 (6 bases). This CDR3 is 16 amino acids long. The V and J ends lost 0 bases and 4 bases respectively, with 16 bases between them. CDR1 and CDR2 (germline): SGHDN, FVKESK. The CDR3 DNA follows: TGTGCCAGCAGCCAAGATATAAGGGGGTCATGGTACGAGCAGTACTTC. This codes for CASSQDIRGSWYEQYF.

The chain combines TRBV4-1 with TRBJ2-3; 14 bases agree with TRBD2. Germline lookup yields CDR1 MGHRA and CDR2 YSYEKL. There are 17 residues in the CDR3. V gave up 0 bases and J gave up 4 bases; unmatched junction bases: 3. CDR3 coding DNA: TGCGCCAGCAGCCAAGAATCGGGACTAGCGGGGGCAGATACGCAGTATTTT. Translation: CASSQESGLAGADTQYF.

The chain uses TRBV6-5 and TRBJ2-1, with TRBD2 identical over 9 bases. The CDR3 sequence is 14 residues long. The ends lost 7 bases at V and 8 bases at J; junction bases unmatched: 9. CDR1 MNHEY and CDR2 SVGAGI come from the germline V gene. The CDR3 spells CASNFGGRGDEQFF. Here the CDR3 DNA reads TGTGCCAGCAACTTCGGCGGGAGGGGGGATGAGCAGTTCTTC.

Worth noting for this clone: The same CDR3 arises from other DNA sequences in this sample as well. This chain's CDR3 is CASSVGLAGDYEQYF. The CDR3 nucleotides are TGTGCCAGCAGCGTAGGACTAGCGGGAGACTACGAGCAGTACTTC. The V gene is TRBV9, the J gene TRBJ2-7, with 12 bases that match TRBD2. CDR1 SGDLS and CDR2 YYNGEE come from the germline V gene. J was trimmed by 3 bases and V by 0 bases; bases with no gene match: 1. The CDR3 length is 15 residues.

The chain links TRBV12-5 to TRBJ1-4; possible D gene TRBD1, 6 bases. The CDR3 covers 16 residues. The germline V gene has CDR1 LGHNT and CDR2 FRNRAP. V was pared by 0 bases and J by 6 bases, with 14 bases between. The chain's CDR3 is CASGLVQGPAHEKLFF. As DNA, the CDR3 is TGTGCTAGTGGTTTGGTACAGGGACCAGCCCATGAAAAACTGTTTTTT. Full variable domain (remainder filled in from reference TRBV12-5 and TRBJ1-4): DARVTQTPRHKVTEMGQEVTMRCQPILGHNTVFWYRQTMMQGLELLAYFRNRAPLDDSGMPKDRFSAEMPDATLATLKIQPSEPRDSAVYFCASGLVQGPAHEKLFFGSGTQLSVL.

This clone was seen only once. The rearrangement joins TRBV7-6 to TRBJ2-3; D could derive from TRBD1 or TRBD2 (6 bases each). The CDR3 has 20 residues. Per the germline V gene, CDR1 is SGHVS and CDR2 is FNYEAQ. V lost 0 bases, J lost 2 bases, and 24 bases lay in between. The CDR3: CASSLARHGGPSGDTDTQYF. CDR3 bases: TGTGCCAGCAGCTTAGCGCGGCACGGGGGCCCGAGTGGGGACACAGATACGCAGTATTTT. The whole variable domain, filled in from reference TRBV7-6 and TRBJ2-3, reads GAGVSQSPRYKVTKRGQDVALRCDPISGHVSLYWYRQALGQGPEFLTYFNYEAQQDKSGLPNDRFSAERPEGSISTLTIQRTEQRDSAMYRCASSLARHGGPSGDTDTQYFGPGTRLTVL.

This chain links TRBV11-1 with TRBJ1-1; possible D gene TRBD1, 6 bases. Trimming removed 7 bases from V and 4 bases from J, with 19 bases in between. The CDR3 consists of 15 residues. The germline CDR1 and CDR2 sequences are SGHAT and FQDESV (reference sequence). CDR3 sequence reads: CASTDRYRASTEAFF. CDR3 in DNA: TGTGCCAGCACCGATCGGTACAGGGCTAGCACTGAAGCTTTCTTT.

This chain joins TRBV19 and TRBJ2-5, with unresolved D. The V and J ends lost 6 bases and 5 bases respectively, with 19 bases between them. The CDR3 extends over 15 amino acids. Per germline, CDR1 LNHDA and CDR2 SQIVND (reference sequence). The CDR3 nucleotides read TGTGCCAGTAGAAAGTTTGGAACGCTCGGGGAGACCCAGTACTTC. This sequence encodes CASRKFGTLGETQYF.

V is TRBV18 and J is TRBJ1-4; a possible D gene is TRBD1 (5 bases). There are 14 residues in the CDR3. Per germline, CDR1 KGHSH and CDR2 LQKENI. V lost 6 bases, J lost 0 bases, and 8 bases lay in between. The CDR3 is CASSGTATNEKLFF. CDR3 nucleotides: TGTGCCAGCTCGGGGACCGCAACTAATGAAAAACTGTTTTTT.

The chain has TRBV30 and TRBJ2-7; TRBD2 might be the D (6 bases). The CDR3 sequence is 13 residues long. Germline CDR1 GTSNPN, CDR2 SVGIG (reference sequence). V lost 5 bases and J lost 6, with 17 bases in between. DNA of the CDR3: TGTGCCTGGGTTACTGAGTTGGGGGGCGAGCAGTACTTC. Protein: CAWVTELGGEQYF.

The chain recombines TRBV5-1 with TRBJ2-5; the match to TRBD2 covers 14 bases. V was clipped by 5 bases and J by 5 bases; unmatched bases: 5. The CDR3 consists of 15 residues. The germline CDR1 and CDR2 sequences are SGHRS and YFSETQ. CDR3 nucleotides: TGCGCCAGCAGTTCAGGACTAGCGGGAGGTGAGACCCAGTACTTC. Residues: CASSSGLAGGETQYF.